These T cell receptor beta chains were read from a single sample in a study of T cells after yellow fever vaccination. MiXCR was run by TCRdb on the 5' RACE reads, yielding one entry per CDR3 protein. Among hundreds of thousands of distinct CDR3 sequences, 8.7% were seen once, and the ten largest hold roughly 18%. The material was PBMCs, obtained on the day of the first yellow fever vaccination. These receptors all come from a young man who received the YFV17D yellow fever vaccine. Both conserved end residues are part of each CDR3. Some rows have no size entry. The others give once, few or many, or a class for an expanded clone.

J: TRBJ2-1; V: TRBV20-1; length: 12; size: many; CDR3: CSGGQASPEQFF
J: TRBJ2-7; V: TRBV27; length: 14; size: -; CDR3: CASSSRGGYYEQYF
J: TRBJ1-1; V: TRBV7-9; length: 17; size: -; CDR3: CASSLVWQTLFYTEAFF
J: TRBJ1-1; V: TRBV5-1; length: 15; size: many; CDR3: CASSPTGTGDTEAFF
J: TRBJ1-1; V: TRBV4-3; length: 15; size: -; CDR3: CASSQDTGVGTEAFF
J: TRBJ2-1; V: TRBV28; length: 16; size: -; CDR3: CASSLPQRGPNNEQFF
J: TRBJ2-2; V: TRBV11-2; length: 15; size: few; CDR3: CASSKGTFPTGELFF
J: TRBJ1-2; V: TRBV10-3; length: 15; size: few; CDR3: CAILQGQMMNYGYTF
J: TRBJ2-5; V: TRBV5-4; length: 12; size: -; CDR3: CASKGNQETQYF
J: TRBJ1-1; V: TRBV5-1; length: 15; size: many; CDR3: CASRIRGAGNTEAFF
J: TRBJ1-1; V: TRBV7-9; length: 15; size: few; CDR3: CASSLVGGSDTEAFF
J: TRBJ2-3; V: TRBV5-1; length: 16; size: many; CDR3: CASSPGQPPGTDTQYF
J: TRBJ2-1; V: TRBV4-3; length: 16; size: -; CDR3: CASSLHRDYSYNEQFF
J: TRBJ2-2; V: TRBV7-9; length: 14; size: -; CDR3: CARSGTANTGELFF
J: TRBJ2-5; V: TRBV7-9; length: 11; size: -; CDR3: CASSFRSTQYF
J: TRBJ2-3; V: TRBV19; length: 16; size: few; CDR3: CASSNEGYSSTDTQYF
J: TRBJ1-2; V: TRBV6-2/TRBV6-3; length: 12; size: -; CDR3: CASSSGGLGYTF
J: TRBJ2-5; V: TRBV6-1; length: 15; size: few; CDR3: CASNVFSSGEETQYF
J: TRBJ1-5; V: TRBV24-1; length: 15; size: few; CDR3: CATSDSRQGSQPQHF
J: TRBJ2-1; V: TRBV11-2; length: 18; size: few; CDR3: CASSTPTSQGSSYNEQFF
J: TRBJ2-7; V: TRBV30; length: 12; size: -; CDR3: CAWSVRAVEQYF
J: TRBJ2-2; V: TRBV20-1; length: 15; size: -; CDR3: CSARVGGLLSGELFF
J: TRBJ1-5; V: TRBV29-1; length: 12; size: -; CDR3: CSVAWGNQPQHF
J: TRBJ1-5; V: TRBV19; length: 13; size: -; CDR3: CASSIVNNQPQHF
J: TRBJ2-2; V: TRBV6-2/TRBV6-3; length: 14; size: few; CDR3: CASSYGAAVGELFF
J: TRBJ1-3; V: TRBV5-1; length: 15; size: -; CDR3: CASSLAPDSGNTIYF
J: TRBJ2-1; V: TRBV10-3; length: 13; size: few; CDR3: CATSGPGTGEQFF
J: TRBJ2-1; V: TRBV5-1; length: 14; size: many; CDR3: CASSLATGGNEQFF
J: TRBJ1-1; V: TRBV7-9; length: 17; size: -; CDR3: CASSLASWTGGNTEAFF
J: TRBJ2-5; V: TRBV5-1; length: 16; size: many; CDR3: CASSRGGTGGSETQYF
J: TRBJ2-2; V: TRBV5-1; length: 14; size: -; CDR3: CATDRGPNTGELFF